This T cell receptor (beta chain) was documented in a study of beta chain features in type 1 diabetes. This clone was counted only a few times. Its antigen remains unidentified. Of the isolated RNA, all was reverse transcribed, and so the sequenced material was expressed TCRB transcripts. Samples of naive, central memory and regulatory T cells yielded a mean of around 3.7 million reads. Produced via immunoSEQ multiplex PCR; TCRdb's table is partial and in-frame only. The table records about 260,000 clones, roughly 20% of them present only once. Findings and limits, study-wide: In type 1 diabetes patients, VDJ junctions had fewer insertions; deletions at these junctions were more frequent. Patients showed naive, central memory and Treg TCRB repertoires that appeared more similar than those of healthy donors. Type 1 diabetes patients had TCRB CDR3s that were shorter (moderately but significantly so) in all four CD4+ subsets.

The V gene end was trimmed by 4 bases and the J gene end by 7 bases; junction bases not matched to a gene: 5. This CDR3 is built from 15 residues. From germline, CDR1 is SGHTA and CDR2 FQGNSA. Sequences were obtained from naive CD4+ T cells from blood. The rearrangement uses TRBV7-2 and TRBJ2-1, with 12 bases lining up with TRBD2. The origin of this receptor is a middle-aged woman with type 1 diabetes. The CDR3 is CASSSTSGRQNEQFF. The CDR3 bases are TGTGCCAGCAGCTCCACTAGCGGGAGGCAAAATGAGCAGTTCTTC. The full variable domain, completed using reference TRBV7-2 and TRBJ2-1, is GAGVSQSPSNKVTEKGKDVELRCDPISGHTALYWYRQSLGQGLEFLIYFQGNSAPDKSGLPSDRFSAERTGGSVSTLTIQRTQQEDSAVYLCASSSTSGRQNEQFFGPGTRLTVL.